The T cell receptor beta chain described here comes from a study of Ad26.COV2.S vaccination and SARS-CoV-2 variants (dated by TCRdb to the early 2020s). Context from the whole study: Donors in the vaccine arm were drawn from COV1001, a phase I-IIa trial of Ad26.COV2.S in healthy adults that was multicentre, randomized, double-blind and placebo-controlled. Participants in the trial were split at random into five groups of five each, receiving low-dose or high-dose Ad26.COV2.S once or twice, or else placebo on both occasions. A total of approximately 30 samples were included in the TCR-sequenced set, comprising approximately 20 Ad26.COV2.S vaccine recipients, 5 placebo recipients and 8 SARS-CoV-2 convalescent individuals. Sequencing of the TCRbeta repertoire served to evaluate the specificity and breadth of SARS-CoV-2-reactive T cell receptors following Ad26.COV2.S vaccination. Dosing of Ad26.COV2.S was intramuscular, at either 5x10^10 or 1x10^11 viral particles, delivered as one shot or as two shots spaced 56 days apart. Investigators did not know the trial group allocation while performing experiments and assessing outcomes.

Regarding this clone: Its antigen is currently not known. Per-base quality was not reported, and no clone a single base away is much larger than it.

Explained via the paper, the treatment or condition label denotes: around 19 received Ad26.COV2.S at low or high dose, single or two shots; about five received placebo; per-sample allocation not given. For vaccine and placebo recipients, the sequenced repertoires came from samples collected on day 63 after the first injection. In Cohort 1b, about 25 adults aged 18-55 years were enrolled at a single site in Boston, USA, between 29 July and 7 August 2020. Ad26.COV2.S was a replication-incompetent adenovirus type 26 vector expressing a prefusion-stabilized SARS-CoV-2 spike protein from the original Wuhan strain. What the work shows at the level of the full study, not this receptor alone: The study was not powered for comparison of responses between vaccine doses or regimens. Ad26.COV2.S recipients had higher spike-specific TCR breadth than placebo recipients (P = 0.0014). The authors noted that the TCR breadth and depth analyses may have underestimated total T cell responses. Substantial breadth of spike-specific CD8+ and CD4+ T cell responses was reported after vaccination. Non-spike TCR breadth was comparable between vaccine and placebo recipients, consistent with the vaccine containing only spike.

The immunoSEQ Assay was used to sequence TCRbeta CDR3 regions. After extraction, genomic DNA underwent amplification by bias-controlled multiplex PCR, followed by high-throughput sequencing. In the original analysis: To quantify the absolute abundance of every unique TCRbeta CDR3 region, sequences were collapsed and filtered. Usable DNA was measured by amplifying reference genes present in all nucleated cells, and TCRbeta template counts were normalized to that usable DNA to estimate T cell fraction. Repertoire TCRs were annotated as SARS-CoV-2-specific when V gene, CDR3 amino acid sequence and J gene were exactly matched to a known reactive TCR set. The reference SARS-CoV-2 TCR set came from MIRA and was filtered for enrichment in COVID-19-positive ImmuneCODE repertoires, removing public or cross-reactive TCRs. Based on the MIRA antigens, annotated TCRs were further analysed at the level of specific ORF or position within ORF. Depth was the summed frequency of annotated unique rearrangements, while breadth was defined as annotated unique rearrangements over total unique productive rearrangements. Group comparisons of TCR breadth used two-sided Wilcoxon rank-sum tests. Drawn from immuneACCESS, this table holds only the in-frame rearrangements with V and J called that TCRdb kept. Clones are partly lost; checked studies trace under half to an unresolved V gene and leave the rest unexplained. V, J and clone size are taken as reported in that table, and D and trimming were inferred from the DNA itself. The sample profile shows around 450,000 clones; about 91% of them were found once. Approximately 2.5% of the sample goes to the ten largest clones.

From the cysteine up to the phenylalanine, the CDR3 has a length of 11 residues. The sequence is cut down to CDR3 DNA, 33 bases in frame from base 1. The germline V gene encodes CDR1 SEHNR and CDR2 FQNEAQ (reference sequence). Trimming at the junction amounts to 5 bases on V and 6 bases on J, and the germline ends lie 8 bases apart. This receptor was identified in a person aged 18-65 years who received the Ad26.COV2.S COVID-19 vaccine or a placebo. The starting material was peripheral blood, obtained in a trial of Ad26.COV2.S vaccine versus placebo. Rearrangement joined TRBV7-9 to TRBJ2-7, with the D gene too uncertain to name. The DNA is TGTGCCAGCAGCGAGATGGCCGAGCAGTACTTC. Its translation is CASSEMAEQYF.